This T cell receptor (beta chain) was sequenced for a study of blood T cell repertoires in COVID-19. Study at large: Italy, Spain and the United States were the sources of the convalescent and acute COVID-19 samples. PBMCs, B-cell-depleted T cells, or T cells were the source of the cDNA or gDNA that made up the material.

Under the authors' procedure: Reference gene primer amplification yielded estimated nucleated cell counts. Some clones are missing from TCRdb's copy, which holds only in-frame ones; the method was immunoSEQ multiplex PCR. V and J calls and clone size are copied from that table; D and trimming were computed from the DNA. The table has some 74,000 clones, roughly 84% seen once; the top ten hold around two fifths. The junction had 6 bases not matched to a gene; V was cut back by 6 bases and J by 1 base. The CDR3 runs 16 residues. CDR1 is KGHSH, CDR2 LQKENI, per germline. This chain connects TRBV18 to TRBJ1-1; 12 bases fit TRBD1. The origin of this receptor is a man at least 80 years old with acute or convalescent COVID-19. Sequences were obtained from peripheral blood. CDR3 sequence (DNA): TGTGCCAGCTCGCAGGGGGGACAGGGGGCGAACACTGAAGCTTTCTTT. This codes for CASSQGGQGANTEAFF. Looking up the rest from reference TRBV18 and TRBJ1-1 gives the full variable domain: NAGVMQNPRHLVRRRGQEARLRCSPMKGHSHVYWYRQLPEEGLKFMVYLQKENIIDESGMPKERFSAEFPKEGPSILRIQQVVRGDSAAYFCASSQGGQGANTEAFFGQGTRLTVV.